This TCR beta chain was sequenced in a study of blood T cell repertoires in COVID-19. Followed longitudinally, the Seattle patients had been enrolled during active infection. Libraries were prepared by immunoSEQ multiplex PCR; TCRdb keeps only in-frame clonotypes and omits some of them. Of under 250,000 clones detected, approximately 90% appear once; the ten largest clones hold about 0.8%. The CDR3 is made up of 14 amino acids. CDR1 and CDR2 from the germline V gene are MDHEN and SYDVKM. Trimming removed 2 bases at V and 4 bases at J, with 11 bases between. The receptor comes from a man in his fifties or sixties with COVID-19, enrolled during active disease. The rearrangement links TRBV28 to TRBJ1-2, with TRBD1 as a possible D gene (5 bases). The sequenced sample consisted of peripheral blood. The CDR3 loop is CASSLRGTIYGYTF. In nucleotides, the CDR3 is TGTGCCAGCAGTTTACGGGGGACGATCTATGGCTACACCTTC.